A selection of T cell receptor beta chains follows, all from one sample in a study of blood T cell repertoires in COVID-19. Sequenced by immunoSEQ multiplex PCR; TCRdb stores in-frame clones only, minus some. The sample records 110,000 or so clones, approximately 80% being singletons. Source material: peripheral blood. All receptors come from a woman aged 40 to 55 with acute or convalescent COVID-19. CDR3s include the opening cysteine and the closing phenylalanine or tryptophan. Each record gives: J gene, V gene, D gene, clone size, CDR3 protein, CDR3 DNA. D genes are given only for firm matches. Clone size is given for some rows only: seen once, a few or many times, or a class if the clone is expanded.

>TRBJ1-1|TRBV3-1/TRBV3-2|NA|NA
CASSQGARVGAEAFF
TGTGCCAGCAGCCAAGGGGCCAGGGTTGGCGCTGAAGCTTTCTTT
>TRBJ1-2|TRBV12-3/TRBV12-4|NA|NA
CASSFGGIYGYTF
TGTGCCAGCAGTTTCGGAGGGATCTATGGCTACACCTTC
>TRBJ2-7|TRBV12-3/TRBV12-4|NA|few
CASSLRGEQYF
TGTGCCAGCAGTTTAAGGGGCGAGCAGTACTTC
>TRBJ2-3|TRBV2|TRBD2|NA
CASSEPSGDPTDTQYF
TGTGCCAGCAGTGAACCCAGCGGGGACCCCACAGATACGCAGTATTTT
>TRBJ2-7|TRBV2|NA|NA
CASRAWADTYEQYF
TGTGCCAGCAGGGCATGGGCCGATACCTACGAGCAGTACTTC
>TRBJ1-6|TRBV20-1|TRBD1|NA
CSASPGQGNNSPLHF
TGCAGTGCTAGTCCGGGACAGGGAAATAATTCACCCCTCCACTTT
>TRBJ2-7|TRBV27|TRBD2|NA
CASQFSHPGLAGGQTYEQYF
TGTGCCAGCCAGTTTTCACACCCGGGACTAGCGGGGGGGCAAACCTACGAGCAGTACTTC
>TRBJ1-6|TRBV2|NA|NA
CASSVLDSQNSPLHF
TGTGCCAGCAGTGTTCTGGACAGTCAAAATTCACCCCTCCACTTT
>TRBJ1-2|TRBV4-3|NA|NA
CASSQGGKGTRYGYTF
TGCGCCAGCAGCCAAGGGGGAAAAGGAACTAGGTATGGCTACACCTTC
>TRBJ1-1|TRBV27|TRBD1|NA
CASRPRVGTGGVNTEAFF
TGTGCCAGCAGACCTAGGGTGGGGACAGGGGGCGTAAACACTGAAGCTTTCTTT
>TRBJ1-1|TRBV30|TRBD1|NA
CAAQGGQGVHTEAFF
TGTGCCGCCCAAGGGGGACAGGGGGTTCACACTGAAGCTTTCTTT
>TRBJ2-1|TRBV11-2|NA|NA
CASSRNGGLGNEQFF
TGTGCCAGCAGCCGGAACGGGGGGCTGGGCAATGAGCAGTTCTTC
>TRBJ1-5|TRBV30|NA|NA
CAWSVSGNQPQHF
TGTGCCTGGAGTGTATCCGGGAATCAGCCCCAGCATTTT
>TRBJ2-2|TRBV5-4|NA|NA
CASSLRGSGELFF
TGTGCCAGCAGCTTGCGGGGTTCCGGGGAGCTGTTTTTT
>TRBJ2-3|TRBV7-2|TRBD2|NA
CASSPGLAGLTVDTDTQYF
TGTGCCAGCAGCCCGGGACTAGCGGGGCTCACCGTAGACACAGATACGCAGTATTTT
>TRBJ2-5|TRBV5-6|TRBD2|NA
CASSLGRTSGSYQETQYF
TGTGCCAGCAGCTTGGGAAGGACTAGCGGTTCGTACCAAGAGACCCAGTACTTC
>TRBJ2-7|TRBV7-2|NA|NA
CASSLGLAVYEQYF
TGTGCCAGCAGCTTAGGACTGGCGGTCTACGAGCAGTACTTC
>TRBJ1-4|TRBV7-8|NA|NA
CASSLARAAGTRLFF
TGTGCCAGCAGCTTAGCCAGGGCGGCCGGAACCAGACTGTTTTTT
>TRBJ2-7|TRBV18|TRBD1|NA
CASSPGQGDEQYF
TGTGCCAGCTCACCTGGACAGGGTGACGAGCAGTACTTC
>TRBJ1-1|TRBV18|NA|NA
CASSPLRNTEAFF
TGTGCCAGCTCACCACTTAGGAACACTGAAGCTTTCTTT
>TRBJ1-1|TRBV7-2|NA|NA
CASSHGGTEAFF
TGTGCCAGCAGCCACGGGGGGACTGAAGCTTTCTTT
>TRBJ2-1|TRBV19|NA|NA
CASSRAGFNEQFF
TGTGCCAGTAGCCGCGCGGGGTTCAATGAGCAGTTCTTC
>TRBJ1-2|TRBV27|NA|NA
CASSLSWARTGDGYTF
TGTGCCAGCAGTTTATCATGGGCCCGTACAGGTGATGGCTACACCTTC
>TRBJ1-4|TRBV18|NA|once
CASSLSSLNEKLFF
TGTGCCAGCTCACTGTCTTCCCTTAATGAAAAACTGTTTTTT
>TRBJ1-6|TRBV5-1|TRBD1|NA
CASSFYLTGGTSPLHF
TGCGCCAGCAGCTTTTATCTAACAGGGGGCACTTCACCCCTCCACTTT
>TRBJ2-7|TRBV7-9|NA|NA
CASSFRISSYEQYF
TGTGCCAGCAGCTTTAGAATAAGCTCCTACGAGCAGTACTTC